The next 8 T cell receptor beta chains were all read from a single sample in a study of T cell responses to AZD1222 COVID-19 vaccine. Here immunoSEQ multiplex PCR was the method, and the copy in TCRdb shows in-frame clones only, minus some. This sample carries about 160,000 clones, around 90% of them seen once, and the ten largest clones take around 2.9%. The source material was peripheral blood, sampled 28 days after the second AZD1222 dose. The receptors come from an adult who received the AZD1222 COVID-19 vaccine.

This clone came up a few times. The V gene is TRBV5-4, the J gene TRBJ2-2; the D gene is possibly TRBD2 (6 bases). This CDR3 is built from 17 residues. From germline, CDR1 is SGHNT and CDR2 YYREEE (reference sequence). Trimming took 0 bases from V and 2 from J, leaving 14 bases between them. The CDR3 bases are TGTGCCAGCAGCTTGGGCCGCGGGGCTGTTAACACCGGGGAGCTGTTTTTT. Amino acids: CASSLGRGAVNTGELFF.

This clone was recorded once. The chain couples TRBV19 to TRBJ1-5, with D maybe TRBD1 (5 bases). The CDR3 has 13 residues. The V and J ends lost 5 bases and 3 bases respectively, with 8 bases between them. Germline V gene data show CDR1 as LNHDA and CDR2 as SQIVND (reference sequence). DNA of the CDR3: TGTGCCAGTAGTGTGACAGCCAATCAGCCCCAGCATTTT. It yields the protein CASSVTANQPQHF.

V usage is TRBV6-1 and J usage is TRBJ1-1; 7 bases agree with TRBD1. The junction had 1 base not matched to a gene; V was cut back by 2 bases and J by 10 bases. CDR3 length: 11 residues. Germline loops: CDR1 MNHNS, CDR2 SASEGT. CDR3 residues: CASSEHRGAFF. The CDR3 DNA follows: TGTGCCAGCAGTGAACACAGGGGAGCTTTCTTT.

The chain recombines TRBV6-1 with TRBJ1-2; D perhaps matches TRBD1 (5 bases). CDR1 MNHNS and CDR2 SASEGT come from the germline V gene. CDR3 length: 16 residues. Trimming shortened V by 1 base and J by 1 base, and 13 bases separated the two germline ends. The CDR3 region has the DNA TGTGCCAGCAGTGAAGTCTCGGGGGAGGGTAACTATGGCTACACCTTC. It codes for CASSEVSGEGNYGYTF.

In the case of this clone: Other DNA sequences from this sample encode an identical CDR3 as well. The V gene is TRBV24-1, the J gene TRBJ2-1, with D hard to call. The CDR3 totals 12 residues. Germline CDR1 and CDR2: KGHDR and SFDVKD. With 2 bases removed from V and 4 bases from J, the gap between germline ends came to 2 bases. CDR3 DNA sequence: TGTGCCACCAGTGATTCGTACAATGAGCAGTTCTTC. Translated: CATSDSYNEQFF.

The rearrangement links TRBV30 to TRBJ2-3; a weak D match, TRBD2 (5 bases). With 0 bases removed from V and 0 bases from J, the gap between germline ends came to 13 bases. Germline values: CDR1 GTSNPN, CDR2 SVGIG (reference sequence). The CDR3 consists of 16 residues. The CDR3 DNA reads as TGTGCCTGGAGTGTAAAAGCGGCCCCTAGCACAGATACGCAGTATTTT. Amino acids: CAWSVKAAPSTDTQYF. The full variable domain, rest sourced from reference TRBV30 and TRBJ2-3, is SQTIHQWPATLVQPVGSPLSLECTVEGTSNPNLYWYRQAAGRGLQLLFYSVGIGQISSEVPQNLSASRPQDRQFILSSKKLLLSDSGFYLCAWSVKAAPSTDTQYFGPGTRLTVL.

The V call is TRBV2, the J call TRBJ1-2; maybe TRBD1 (6 bases). In germline, CDR1 is SNHLY, CDR2 FYNNEI. V lost 6 bases and J lost 2, with 10 bases in between. The CDR3 runs 13 residues. The CDR3 region is CASSKQGNYGYTF. Here the CDR3 DNA reads TGTGCCAGCAGCAAACAGGGAAACTATGGCTACACCTTC.

V is TRBV5-6 and J is TRBJ2-5; D is unresolved. Germline-derived CDR1 and CDR2 are SGHDT and YYEEEE. Trimming shortened V by 3 bases and J by 0 bases, and 12 bases separated the two germline ends. There are 15 residues in the CDR3. CDR3 residues: CASSSEGSHQETQYF. The CDR3 coding sequence is TGTGCCAGCAGCTCAGAAGGGTCCCACCAAGAGACCCAGTACTTC. The full variable domain, with the rest looked up from reference TRBV5-6 and TRBJ2-5, is DAGVTQSPTHLIKTRGQQVTLRCSPKSGHDTVSWYQQALGQGPQFIFQYYEEEERQRGNFPDRFSGHQFPNYSSELNVNALLLGDSALYLCASSSEGSHQETQYFGPGTRLLVL.